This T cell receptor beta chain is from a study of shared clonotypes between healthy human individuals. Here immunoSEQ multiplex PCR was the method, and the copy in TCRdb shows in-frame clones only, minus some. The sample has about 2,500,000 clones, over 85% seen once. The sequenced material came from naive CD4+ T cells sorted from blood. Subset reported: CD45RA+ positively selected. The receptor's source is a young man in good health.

The CDR3, as DNA: TGTGCCAGCAGCCAAGCGCTCGGGGGGCCCCAGCATTTT. Its protein is CASSQALGGPQHF. The chain couples TRBV9 to TRBJ1-5; perhaps TRBD1 as D (5 bases). The ends were cut back, 4 bases at V and 9 bases at J, with 14 bases in the middle. In germline, CDR1 is SGDLS, CDR2 YYNGEE. This CDR3 spans 13 amino acids.